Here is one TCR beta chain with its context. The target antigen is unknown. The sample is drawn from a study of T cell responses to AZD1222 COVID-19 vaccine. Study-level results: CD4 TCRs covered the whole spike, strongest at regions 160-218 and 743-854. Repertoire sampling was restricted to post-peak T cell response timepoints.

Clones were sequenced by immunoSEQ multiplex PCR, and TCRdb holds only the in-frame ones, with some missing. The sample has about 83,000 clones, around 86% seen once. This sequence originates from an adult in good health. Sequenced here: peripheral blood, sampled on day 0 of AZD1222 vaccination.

CDR3 DNA sequence: TGTGCCAGCTCACCCCTGAGGGCTAGCAATCAGCCCCAGCATTTT. Translating gives CASSPLRASNQPQHF. This chain uses TRBV18 with TRBJ1-5; D unresolved. The CDR3 sequence is 15 residues long. Trimming left V 3 bases short and J 0 bases short, with 9 bases between. From germline, CDR1 is KGHSH and CDR2 LQKENI.